The 20 T cell receptor beta chains listed next were all sequenced from one sample in a study of cytomegalovirus exposure and HLA in healthy donors. The PCR used 60 Vbeta and 13 Jbeta primers. Here immunoSEQ multiplex PCR was the method, and the copy in TCRdb shows in-frame clones only, minus some. In the table there are 130,000 to 150,000 clones, approximately 78% of which are singletons. Sequences were obtained from PBMCs. These receptor sequences come from a woman aged 40 to 50 in good health and CMV-seropositive.

This chain connects TRBV6-1 to TRBJ1-3; TRBD1 matches at 7 bases. Germline V CDR1 and CDR2: MNHNS, SASEGT. This CDR3 spans 13 amino acids. The trim removed 6 bases at V and 5 bases at J, leaving 4 bases unmatched. The CDR3 nucleotides are TGTGCCAGCAGAAGGACAGGAAGAAACACCATATATTTT. Translating gives CASRRTGRNTIYF.

The rearrangement links TRBV27 to TRBJ2-1; 7 bases map to TRBD2. CDR1 and CDR2 (germline): MNHEY, SMNVEV (reference sequence). V shed 3 bases and J 3 bases; nucleotides not matched to a gene: 2. The CDR3 contains 14 residues. The CDR3 sequence: CASSLGGGYNEQFF. The CDR3 DNA is TGTGCCAGCAGTTTGGGGGGGGGCTACAATGAGCAGTTCTTC.

V gene TRBV2 combines with J gene TRBJ2-7; 9 nucleotides match TRBD1. This CDR3 is built from 13 residues. Unmatched junction bases numbered 5, after V lost 7 bases and J lost 4 bases. CDR1 is SNHLY, CDR2 FYNNEI, per germline. The CDR3 loop is CASTRDRGYEQYF. For the CDR3, the DNA is TGTGCCAGCACCCGAGACAGGGGGTACGAGCAGTACTTC.

The CDR3 region is CASGRISRSETQYF. The CDR3 nucleotides are TGTGCCAGCGGGAGAATATCCAGGTCAGAGACCCAGTACTTC. V gene TRBV5-4 combines with J gene TRBJ2-5, with D perhaps matching TRBD2 (5 bases). In germline, CDR1 is SGHNT, CDR2 YYREEE (reference sequence). The CDR3 length is 14 residues. V dropped 7 bases and J dropped 4 bases, with 17 bases sitting between them.

The chain carries TRBV12-5 and TRBJ1-2, with D unclear. Germline CDR1 and CDR2: LGHNT and FRNRAP. CDR3 length: 17 amino acids. Trimming stripped 0 bases from V and 0 bases from J, with 14 bases between. CDR3 in DNA: TGTGCTAGTGGTTTGGTAGTCGGAGATCCGTCTAACTATGGCTACACCTTC. This codes for CASGLVVGDPSNYGYTF.

The chain has TRBV5-5 and TRBJ2-7; the match to TRBD1 covers 7 bases. Germline CDR1 and CDR2: SGHKS and YYEKEE (reference sequence). This CDR3 comprises 15 residues. J was trimmed by 7 bases and V by 3 bases; bases with no gene match: 13. The CDR3 nucleotides are TGTGCCAGCAGCTGGCCCGGGACAGCCTACGTTGAGCAGTACTTC. Translating gives CASSWPGTAYVEQYF. Full variable domain (missing parts from reference TRBV5-5 and TRBJ2-7): DAGVTQSPTHLIKTRGQQVTLRCSPISGHKSVSWYQQVLGQGPQFIFQYYEKEERGRGNFPDRFSARQFPNYSSELNVNALLLGDSALYLCASSWPGTAYVEQYFGPGTRLTVT.

This chain connects TRBV7-2 to TRBJ1-6; tentatively, D is TRBD1 (6 bases). V gave up 5 bases and J gave up 10 bases, with 15 bases separating them. Germline-derived CDR1 and CDR2 are SGHTA and FQGNSA. The CDR3 covers 14 residues. CDR3 coding DNA: TGTGCCAGCAGCACGGACAGTCTAGTATCACCCCTCCACTTT. It yields the protein CASSTDSLVSPLHF. Based on the CDR3 plus reference TRBV7-2 and TRBJ1-6, the full variable domain is GAGVSQSPSNKVTEKGKDVELRCDPISGHTALYWYRQSLGQGLEFLIYFQGNSAPDKSGLPSDRFSAERTGGSVSTLTIQRTQQEDSAVYLCASSTDSLVSPLHFGNGTRLTVT.

This clone was seen more than once but under ten times. The J gene is TRBJ2-1, the V gene TRBV5-4, with 7 positions matching TRBD2. Looked up from germline, CDR1 is SGHNT and CDR2 is YYREEE (reference sequence). Unmatched junction bases numbered 6, after V lost 3 bases and J lost 0 bases. This CDR3 region has 16 residues. CDR3 coding DNA: TGTGCCAGCAGCTCGGCGGGAGCCGCCTCCTACAATGAGCAGTTCTTC. This translates into CASSSAGAASYNEQFF.

The chain recombines TRBV29-1 with TRBJ2-5, with D perhaps matching TRBD2 (5 bases). Trimming removed 4 bases from V and 1 base from J, with 19 bases in between. From germline, CDR1 is SQVTM and CDR2 ANQGSEA. There are 16 residues in the CDR3. The CDR3 bases are TGCAGCGTTGGGAGGCCATCCCCGGCTCCCCAAGAGACCCAGTACTTC. Translated, it gives CSVGRPSPAPQETQYF.

The J gene is TRBJ2-7, the V gene TRBV4-1; 7 bases match TRBD1. The V gene end was trimmed by 1 base and the J gene end by 3 bases; junction bases not matched to a gene: 3. CDR3 length: 14 amino acids. Looked up from germline, CDR1 is MGHRA and CDR2 is YSYEKL. CDR3 region: CASSQGTGFYEQYF. Written as DNA, the CDR3 is TGCGCCAGCAGCCAAGGGACAGGATTCTACGAGCAGTACTTC.

This clone was seen a single time. The chain has TRBV29-1 and TRBJ1-4; D unclear. Germline V lookup: CDR1 SQVTM, CDR2 ANQGSEA. The V gene lost 4 bases and the J gene lost 6 bases, with 12 bases spanning the gap. The length of the CDR3 is 13 residues. The CDR3 loop reads CSVAVRKYEKLFF. CDR3 sequence (DNA): TGCAGCGTTGCGGTGAGGAAGTATGAAAAACTGTTTTTT.

V is TRBV7-4 and J is TRBJ1-1; 8 nucleotides match TRBD1. Germline loops: CDR1 SGHVT, CDR2 SQSDAQ. The CDR3 covers 15 residues. V shed 6 bases and J 13 bases; nucleotides not matched to a gene: 19. This CDR3 is CASRGDRRKTLKGFF. CDR3 coding DNA: TGTGCCAGCAGAGGGGACAGGAGAAAAACACTGAAGGGTTTCTTT.

The chain carries TRBV6-5 and TRBJ2-7, with 11 positions matching TRBD2. The CDR3 runs to 15 residues. Germline trimming cut 5 bases from V and 3 bases from J; bases unmatched to any gene: 6. CDR1 is MNHEY and CDR2 is SVGAGI in the germline V gene. The CDR3 reads CASSRTSGPLYEQYF. CDR3 sequence (DNA): TGTGCCAGCAGTCGGACTAGCGGGCCTCTCTACGAGCAGTACTTC.

The V gene is TRBV28, the J gene TRBJ1-5; D gene uncertain. The CDR3 spans 14 residues. The germline V gene has CDR1 MDHEN and CDR2 SYDVKM. V lost 1 base, J lost 4 bases, and 8 bases lay in between. The CDR3 loop is CASSLFVQNQPQHF. DNA for the CDR3: TGTGCCAGCAGTTTATTTGTCCAAAATCAGCCCCAGCATTTT.

The chain has TRBV4-3 and TRBJ2-1; tentatively, D is TRBD2 (7 bases). The germline gives CDR1 LGHNA, CDR2 YSLEER. The ends were cut back, 4 bases at V and 2 bases at J, with 12 bases in the middle. This CDR3 is 15 amino acids long. The CDR3 sequence is CASSPPGGTYNEQFF. In nucleotides, the CDR3 is TGCGCCAGCAGCCCCCCGGGGGGCACCTACAATGAGCAGTTCTTC.

V usage is TRBV6-6 and J usage is TRBJ1-1; 7 bases are a match to TRBD1. The CDR3 length is 12 residues. Losses at the gene ends were 2 bases for V and 7 bases for J; bases not matched to a gene: 1. Germline CDR1 is MNHNY and CDR2 is SVGAGI (reference sequence). The CDR3 region has the DNA TGTGCCAGCAGTTACAACAGGGGTGAAGCTTTCTTT. Protein product: CASSYNRGEAFF.

This chain connects TRBV9 to TRBJ2-7; the D gene is possibly TRBD1 (6 bases). The CDR3 is made up of 15 amino acids. CDR1 is SGDLS and CDR2 is YYNGEE in the germline V gene. Trimming took off 4 bases at V and 0 bases at J, with 14 bases between the two ends. CDR3 bases: TGTGCCAGCAGCCCCCGGGACACCTTCTCCTACGAGCAGTACTTC. This gives the protein CASSPRDTFSYEQYF.

The gene calls are TRBV10-3 and TRBJ1-3, with a tentative D call TRBD1 (6 bases). V dropped 9 bases and J dropped 0 bases, with 12 bases sitting between them. Looked up from germline, CDR1 is ENHRY and CDR2 is SYGVKD. There are 14 residues in the CDR3. The CDR3 DNA reads TGTGCCATTCCGACAGGCTTCTCTGGAAACACCATATATTTT. Protein sequence: CAIPTGFSGNTIYF.

The chain uses TRBV29-1 and TRBJ1-2; D perhaps matches TRBD1 (5 bases). The germline V gene encodes CDR1 SQVTM and CDR2 ANQGSEA. V lost 7 bases and J lost 5, with 20 bases in between. The CDR3 consists of 14 residues. This chain's CDR3 is CSAQRRGLHYGYTF. In DNA form, the CDR3 reads TGCAGCGCCCAAAGGAGGGGTCTCCATTATGGCTACACCTTC.

The V gene is TRBV5-4, the J gene TRBJ2-3, with D tentatively TRBD2 (6 bases). Germline lookup yields CDR1 SGHNT and CDR2 YYREEE (reference sequence). Trimming shortened V by 1 base and J by 4 bases, and 13 bases separated the two germline ends. The CDR3 sequence is 15 residues long. The CDR3 here is CASSLLGSPSDTQYF. CDR3 nucleotides: TGTGCCAGCAGCTTGCTCGGGAGTCCTTCAGATACGCAGTATTTT.